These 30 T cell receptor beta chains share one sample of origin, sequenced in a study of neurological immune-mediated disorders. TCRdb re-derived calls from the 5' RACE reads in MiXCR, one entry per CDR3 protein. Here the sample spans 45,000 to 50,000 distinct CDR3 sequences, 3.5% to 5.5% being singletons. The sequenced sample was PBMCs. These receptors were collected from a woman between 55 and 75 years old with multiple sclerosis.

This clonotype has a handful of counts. The CDR3 protein is CASSPPGGINTQYF. The CDR3 coding sequence is TGTGCCAGCAGCCCTCCGGGGGGGATAAATACGCAGTATTTT. This chain connects TRBV9 to TRBJ2-3; 8 bases align to TRBD2. CDR3 length equals 14 residues. The germline V gene has CDR1 SGDLS and CDR2 YYNGEE. V dropped 4 bases and J dropped 7; count of bases not matched to a gene: 8.

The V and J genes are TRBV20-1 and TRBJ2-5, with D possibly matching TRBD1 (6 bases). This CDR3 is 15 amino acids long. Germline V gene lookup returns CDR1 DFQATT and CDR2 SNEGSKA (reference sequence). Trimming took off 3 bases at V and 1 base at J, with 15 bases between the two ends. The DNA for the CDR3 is TGCAGTGCTAGGTCAGGGGAATCGGCCCAAGAGACCCAGTACTTC. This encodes CSARSGESAQETQYF.

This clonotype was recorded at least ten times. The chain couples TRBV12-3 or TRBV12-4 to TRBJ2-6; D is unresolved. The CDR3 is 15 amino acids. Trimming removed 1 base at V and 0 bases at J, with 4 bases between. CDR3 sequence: CASSLGASGANVLTF. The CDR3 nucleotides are TGTGCCAGCAGTTTAGGAGCCTCTGGGGCCAACGTCCTGACTTTC.

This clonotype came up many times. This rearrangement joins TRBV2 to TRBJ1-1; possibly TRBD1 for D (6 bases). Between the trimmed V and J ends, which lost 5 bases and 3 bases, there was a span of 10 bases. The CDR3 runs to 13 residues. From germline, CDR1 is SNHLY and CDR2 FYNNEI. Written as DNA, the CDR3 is TGTGCCAGCAGTCCAGACAGGCACACTGAAGCTTTCTTT. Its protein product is CASSPDRHTEAFF.

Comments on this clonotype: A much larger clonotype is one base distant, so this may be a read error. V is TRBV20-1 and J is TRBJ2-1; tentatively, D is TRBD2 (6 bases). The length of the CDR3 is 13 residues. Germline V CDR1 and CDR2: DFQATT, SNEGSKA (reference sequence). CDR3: CSAKGGTYNGQFF. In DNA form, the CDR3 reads TGCAGTGCTAAAGGAGGGACCTACAATGGGCAGTTCTTC.

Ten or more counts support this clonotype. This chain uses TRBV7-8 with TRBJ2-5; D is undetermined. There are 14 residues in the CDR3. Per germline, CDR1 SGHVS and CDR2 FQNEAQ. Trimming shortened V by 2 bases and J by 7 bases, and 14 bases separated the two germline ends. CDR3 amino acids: CASSLSDVGRTQYF. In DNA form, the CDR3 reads TGTGCCAGCAGCTTATCGGACGTAGGCCGGACCCAGTACTTC.

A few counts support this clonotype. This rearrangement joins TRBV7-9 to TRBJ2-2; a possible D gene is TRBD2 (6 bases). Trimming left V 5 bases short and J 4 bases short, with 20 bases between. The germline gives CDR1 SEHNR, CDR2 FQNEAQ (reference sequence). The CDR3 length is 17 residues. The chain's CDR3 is CASSRRIVAGSTGELFF. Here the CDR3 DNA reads TGTGCCAGCAGCCGCAGGATTGTGGCGGGGAGCACCGGGGAGCTGTTTTTT.

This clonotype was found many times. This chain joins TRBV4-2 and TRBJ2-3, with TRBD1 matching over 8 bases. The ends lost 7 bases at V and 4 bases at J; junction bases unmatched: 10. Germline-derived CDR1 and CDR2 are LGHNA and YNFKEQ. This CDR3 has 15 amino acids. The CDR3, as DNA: TGTGCCAGCAACGACAGGGGCCAGGTCGCAGATACGCAGTATTTT. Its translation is CASNDRGQVADTQYF.

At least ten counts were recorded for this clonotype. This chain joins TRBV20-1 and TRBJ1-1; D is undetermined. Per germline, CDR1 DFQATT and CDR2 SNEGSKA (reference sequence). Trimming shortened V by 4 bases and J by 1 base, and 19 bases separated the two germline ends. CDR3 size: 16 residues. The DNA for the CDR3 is TGCAGTGCTATTCCCCGGACCCTCCGGGCGAACACTGAAGCTTTCTTT. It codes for CSAIPRTLRANTEAFF.

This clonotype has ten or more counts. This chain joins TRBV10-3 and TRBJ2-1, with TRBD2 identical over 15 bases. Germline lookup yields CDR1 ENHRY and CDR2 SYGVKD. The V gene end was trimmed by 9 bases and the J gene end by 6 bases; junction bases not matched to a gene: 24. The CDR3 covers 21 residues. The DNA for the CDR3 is TGTGCCATTAGCGACAGGGACGGGACTAGCGGGAGGATTTGGAACCCCAATGAGCAGTTCTTC. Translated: CAISDRDGTSGRIWNPNEQFF.

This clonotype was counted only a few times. CDR3 DNA sequence: TGCAGTGCTTGGGACGGATACGAGCAGTACGTC. It is translated as CSAWDGYEQYV. The chain couples TRBV20-1 to TRBJ2-7; D may be TRBD1 or TRBD2 (5 bases each). Germline loops: CDR1 DFQATT, CDR2 SNEGSKA (reference sequence). There are 11 residues in the CDR3. The V and J ends lost 5 bases and 4 bases respectively, with 9 bases between them.

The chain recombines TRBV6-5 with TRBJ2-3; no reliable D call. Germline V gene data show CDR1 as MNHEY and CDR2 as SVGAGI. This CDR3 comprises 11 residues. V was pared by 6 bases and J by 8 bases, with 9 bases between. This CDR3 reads CASRLGITQYF. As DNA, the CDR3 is TGTGCCAGCAGGCTCGGAATTACGCAGTATTTT.

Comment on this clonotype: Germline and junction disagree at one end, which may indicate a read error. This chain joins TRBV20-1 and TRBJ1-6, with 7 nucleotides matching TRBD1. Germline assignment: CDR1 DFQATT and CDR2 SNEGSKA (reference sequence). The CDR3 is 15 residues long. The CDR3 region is CSARGGQGDNSPLHF. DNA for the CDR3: TGCAGTGCTAGAGGGGGGCAGGGGGATAATTCACCCCTACACTTT.

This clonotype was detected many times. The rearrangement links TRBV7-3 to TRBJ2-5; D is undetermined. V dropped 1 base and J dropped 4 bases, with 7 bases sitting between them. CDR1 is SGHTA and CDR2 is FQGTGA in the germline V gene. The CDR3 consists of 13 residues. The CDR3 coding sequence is TGTGCCAGCAGCTTAAGATTAGCAGAGACCCAGTACTTC. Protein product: CASSLRLAETQYF.

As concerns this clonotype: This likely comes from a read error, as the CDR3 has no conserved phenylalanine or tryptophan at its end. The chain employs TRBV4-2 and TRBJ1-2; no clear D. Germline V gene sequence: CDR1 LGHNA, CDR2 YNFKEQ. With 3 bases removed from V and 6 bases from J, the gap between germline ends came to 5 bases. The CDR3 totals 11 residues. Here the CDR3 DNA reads TGTGCCAGCAGCCAGGGTGATGGCTACACCTAC. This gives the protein CASSQGDGYTY.

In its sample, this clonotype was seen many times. The CDR3 bases are TGTGCCAGCAGTACAGGCTACGAGCAGTACTTC. Encoded protein: CASSTGYEQYF. The V call is TRBV12-3 or TRBV12-4, the J call TRBJ2-7; perhaps TRBD1 as D (5 bases). The CDR3 covers 11 residues. The germline V and J ends were trimmed by 5 bases and 3 bases, with 5 bases remaining between them.

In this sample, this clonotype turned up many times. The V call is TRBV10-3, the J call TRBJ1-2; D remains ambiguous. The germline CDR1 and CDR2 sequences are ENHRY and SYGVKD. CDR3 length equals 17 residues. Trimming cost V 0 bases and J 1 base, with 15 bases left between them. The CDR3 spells CAISESRRRAFNYGYTF. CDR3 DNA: TGTGCCATCAGTGAGTCGCGGAGGAGGGCTTTTAACTATGGCTACACCTTC.

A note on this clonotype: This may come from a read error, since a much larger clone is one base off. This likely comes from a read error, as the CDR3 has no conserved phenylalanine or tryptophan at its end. CDR3 DNA sequence: TGTGCCACTTCGAGTGGGCATCAAGAGACCCAGTACTAC. Its protein product is CATSSGHQETQYY. V is TRBV2 and J is TRBJ2-5; D remains ambiguous. The length of the CDR3 is 13 residues. The V end was cut by 10 bases, the J end by 2 bases, with 14 bases between. CDR1 SNHLY and CDR2 FYNNEI come from the germline V gene.

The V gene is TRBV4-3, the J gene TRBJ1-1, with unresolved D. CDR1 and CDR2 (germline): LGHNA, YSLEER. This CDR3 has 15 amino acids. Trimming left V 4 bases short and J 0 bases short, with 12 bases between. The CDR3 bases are TGCGCCAGCAGCCCCAGAGGACGGTTGAACACTGAAGCTTTCTTT. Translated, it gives CASSPRGRLNTEAFF.

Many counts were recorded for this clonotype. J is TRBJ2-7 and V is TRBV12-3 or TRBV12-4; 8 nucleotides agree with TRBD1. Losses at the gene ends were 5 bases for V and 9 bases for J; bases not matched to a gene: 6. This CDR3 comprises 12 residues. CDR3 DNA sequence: TGTGCCAGCAGTCTCGGACAGGGTACGCAGTACTTC. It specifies CASSLGQGTQYF.

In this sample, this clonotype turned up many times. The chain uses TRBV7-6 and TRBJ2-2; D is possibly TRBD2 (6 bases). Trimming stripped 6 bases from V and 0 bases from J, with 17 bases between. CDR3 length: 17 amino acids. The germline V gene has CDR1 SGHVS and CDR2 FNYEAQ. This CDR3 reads CASRLNSGPANTGELFF. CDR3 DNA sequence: TGTGCCAGCAGATTAAATAGCGGACCCGCGAACACCGGGGAGCTGTTTTTT. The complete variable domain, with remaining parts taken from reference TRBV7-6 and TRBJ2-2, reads GAGVSQSPRYKVTKRGQDVALRCDPISGHVSLYWYRQALGQGPEFLTYFNYEAQQDKSGLPNDRFSAERPEGSISTLTIQRTEQRDSAMYRCASRLNSGPANTGELFFGEGSRLTVL.

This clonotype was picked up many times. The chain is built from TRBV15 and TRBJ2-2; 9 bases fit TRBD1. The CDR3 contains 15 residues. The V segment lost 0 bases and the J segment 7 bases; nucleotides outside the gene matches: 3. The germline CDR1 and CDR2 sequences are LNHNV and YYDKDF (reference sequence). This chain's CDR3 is CATSRDLTGGGELFF. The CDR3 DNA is TGTGCCACCAGCAGAGATTTGACAGGGGGCGGGGAGCTGTTTTTT.

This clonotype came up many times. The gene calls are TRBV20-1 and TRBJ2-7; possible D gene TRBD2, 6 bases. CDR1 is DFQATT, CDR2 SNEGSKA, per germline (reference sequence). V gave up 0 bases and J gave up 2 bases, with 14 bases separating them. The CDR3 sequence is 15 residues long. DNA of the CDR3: TGCAGTGCTAGAGATAGGGTAGCGGAACCCTACGAGCAGTACTTC. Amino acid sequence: CSARDRVAEPYEQYF.

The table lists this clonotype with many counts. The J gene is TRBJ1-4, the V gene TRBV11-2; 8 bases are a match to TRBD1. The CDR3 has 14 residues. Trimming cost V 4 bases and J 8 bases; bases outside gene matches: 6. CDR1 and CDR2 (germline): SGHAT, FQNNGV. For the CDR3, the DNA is TGTGCCAGCAGCTCGACAGGGGTATGGGAAAAACTGTTTTTT. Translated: CASSSTGVWEKLFF.

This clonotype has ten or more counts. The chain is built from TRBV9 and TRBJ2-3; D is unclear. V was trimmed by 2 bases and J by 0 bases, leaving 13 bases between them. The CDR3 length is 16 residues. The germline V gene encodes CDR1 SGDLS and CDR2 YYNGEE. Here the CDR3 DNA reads TGTGCCAGCAGCGTTGGTCCGAGATCTAGCACAGATACGCAGTATTTT. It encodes CASSVGPRSSTDTQYF.

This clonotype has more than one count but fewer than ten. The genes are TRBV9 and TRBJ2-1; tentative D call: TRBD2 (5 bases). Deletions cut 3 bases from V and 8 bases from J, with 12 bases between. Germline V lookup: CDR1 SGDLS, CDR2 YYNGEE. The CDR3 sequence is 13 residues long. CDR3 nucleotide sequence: TGTGCCAGCAGCGCCCCTACTAGGGATGAGCAGTTCTTC. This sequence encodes CASSAPTRDEQFF.

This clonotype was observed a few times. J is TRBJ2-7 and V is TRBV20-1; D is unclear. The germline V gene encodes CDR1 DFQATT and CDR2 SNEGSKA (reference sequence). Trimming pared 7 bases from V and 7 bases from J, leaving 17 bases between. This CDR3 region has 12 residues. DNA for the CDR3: TGCAGTGTCAGCAAGGGTCGTGAAGAGCAGTACTTC. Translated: CSVSKGREEQYF.

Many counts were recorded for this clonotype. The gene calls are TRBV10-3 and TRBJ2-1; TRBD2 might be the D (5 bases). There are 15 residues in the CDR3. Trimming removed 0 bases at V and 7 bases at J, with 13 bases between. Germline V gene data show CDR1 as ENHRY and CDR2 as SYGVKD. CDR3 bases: TGTGCCATCAGTGAGTCGCCGGACTCTGGGAATGAGCAGTTCTTC. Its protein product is CAISESPDSGNEQFF.

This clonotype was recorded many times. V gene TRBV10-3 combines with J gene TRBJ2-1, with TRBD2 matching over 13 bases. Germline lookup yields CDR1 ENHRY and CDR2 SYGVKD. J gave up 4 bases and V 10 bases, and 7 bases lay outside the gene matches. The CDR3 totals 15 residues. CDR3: CATLAGGFGYNEQFF. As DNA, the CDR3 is TGTGCCACACTAGCGGGAGGGTTCGGTTACAATGAGCAGTTCTTC.

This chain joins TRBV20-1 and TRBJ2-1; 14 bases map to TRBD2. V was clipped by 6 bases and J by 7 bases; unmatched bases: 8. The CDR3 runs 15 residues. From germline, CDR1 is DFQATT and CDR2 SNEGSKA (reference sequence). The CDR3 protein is CSASGTSGSVNEQFF. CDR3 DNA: TGCAGTGCCTCCGGGACTAGCGGGAGTGTTAATGAGCAGTTCTTC.